What follows is one TCR beta chain and its context. As yet, its antigen is unknown. This specimen comes from a study of beta chain features in type 1 diabetes. Regarding the study as a whole: Any HLA effect on TCRB rearrangement was left unresolved by small sub-analyses. Type 1 diabetes patients had TCRB CDR3s that were shorter (moderately but significantly so) in all four CD4+ subsets.

The isolated RNA, all of it, was reverse transcribed, so expressed TCRB transcripts were what got sequenced. Clones were sequenced by immunoSEQ multiplex PCR, and TCRdb holds only the in-frame ones, with some missing. The table shows over 40,000 clones, with about 51% occurring only once. Source material: Tregs from blood. The clonotype originates from a woman aged 18-29 years in good health.

CDR3 sequence: CASSKSPDRGTGYTF. For the CDR3, the DNA is TGCGCCAGCAGCAAATCCCCGGACAGGGGAACTGGCTACACCTTC. V and J are TRBV5-1 and TRBJ1-2; 9 bases match TRBD1. J gave up 7 bases and V 4 bases, and 11 bases lay outside the gene matches. Germline-derived CDR1 and CDR2 are SGHRS and YFSETQ. CDR3 size: 15 residues.